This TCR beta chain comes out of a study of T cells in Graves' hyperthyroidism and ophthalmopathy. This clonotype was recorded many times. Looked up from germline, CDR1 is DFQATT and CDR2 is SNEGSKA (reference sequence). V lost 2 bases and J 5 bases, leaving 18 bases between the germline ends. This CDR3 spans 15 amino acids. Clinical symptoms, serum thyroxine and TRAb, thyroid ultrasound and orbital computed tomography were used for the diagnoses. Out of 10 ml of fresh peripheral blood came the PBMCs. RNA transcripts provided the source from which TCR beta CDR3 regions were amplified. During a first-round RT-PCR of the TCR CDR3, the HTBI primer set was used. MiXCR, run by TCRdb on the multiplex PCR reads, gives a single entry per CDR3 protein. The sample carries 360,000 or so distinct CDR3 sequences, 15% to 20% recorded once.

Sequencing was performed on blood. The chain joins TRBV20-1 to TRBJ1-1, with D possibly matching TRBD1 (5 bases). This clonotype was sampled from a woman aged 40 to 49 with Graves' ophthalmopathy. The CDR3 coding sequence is TGCAGTGCTAGAAACAGGAATTTCAAAGTGACTGAAGCTTTCTTT. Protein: CSARNRNFKVTEAFF.